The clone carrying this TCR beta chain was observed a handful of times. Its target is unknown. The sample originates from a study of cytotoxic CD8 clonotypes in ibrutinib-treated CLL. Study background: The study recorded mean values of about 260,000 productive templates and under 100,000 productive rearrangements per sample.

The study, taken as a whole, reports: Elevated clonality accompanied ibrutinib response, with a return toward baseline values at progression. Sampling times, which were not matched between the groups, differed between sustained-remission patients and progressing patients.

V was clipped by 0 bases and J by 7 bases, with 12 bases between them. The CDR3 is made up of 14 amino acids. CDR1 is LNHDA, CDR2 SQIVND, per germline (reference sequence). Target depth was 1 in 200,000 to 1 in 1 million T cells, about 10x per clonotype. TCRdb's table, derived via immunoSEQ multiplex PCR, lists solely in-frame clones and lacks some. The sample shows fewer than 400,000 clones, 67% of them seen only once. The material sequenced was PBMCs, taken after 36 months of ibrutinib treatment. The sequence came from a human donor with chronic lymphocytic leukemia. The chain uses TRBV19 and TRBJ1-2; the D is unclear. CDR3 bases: TGTGCCAGTAGTATAGAAGACGGGGTTCGTGGCTACACCTTC. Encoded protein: CASSIEDGVRGYTF.